This paragraph covers one TCR beta chain sequence. The antigen is undetermined. Germline V gives CDR1 DFQATT, CDR2 SNEGSKA (reference sequence). Trimming removed 3 bases from V and 4 bases from J, with 18 bases in between. This CDR3 region has 16 residues. A 5'RACE reaction primed in the constant segment made cDNA libraries of TCR alpha and TCR beta, and these carried sample barcodes and UMIs. TCRdb reprocessed the 5' RACE reads with MiXCR, giving one entry per CDR3 protein. The table has a few hundred thousand distinct CDR3 sequences, more than 20% seen once. These data are taken from a study of T-cell memory formation after mild COVID-19. Findings and limits, study-wide: Mostly located in CM and EM were contracting CD4+ clones, with contracting CD8+ clones located in EMRA. Nothing showed for sure that second-wave clones peaking on day 37 were SARS-CoV-2 specific.

Source material: PBMCs or a T cell subset sorted from them (not recorded which). This clonotype was sampled from a man younger than 30 who had mild COVID-19 (a few samples of this study predate the infection). Cell type and time point are not known. The V and J genes are TRBV20-1 and TRBJ1-4, with D possibly matching TRBD1 (5 bases). DNA for the CDR3: TGCAGTGCTAGGGACATCCACGACGGGGATAATGAAAAACTGTTTTTT. This translates into CSARDIHDGDNEKLFF.